The 15 T cell receptor beta chains below come from one sample, sequenced in a study of response to subunit inactivated influenza vaccine. MiXCR, applied by TCRdb to the RT-PCR reads, yields one record per CDR3 protein. The repertoire has some 480,000 distinct CDR3 sequences, approximately 11% of them found once; the top ten carry roughly 12%. Sequencing used PBMCs from blood, obtained 40 to 50 days after vaccination. Receptors originate from a middle-aged man who received an inactivated influenza vaccine.

This clonotype was counted at least ten times. V usage is TRBV10-3 and J usage is TRBJ2-2, with 7 bases lining up with TRBD1. The J segment lost 2 bases and the V segment lost 10 bases, leaving 7 bases of the junction unmatched. This CDR3 is 14 amino acids long. In germline, CDR1 is ENHRY, CDR2 SYGVKD. The CDR3 sequence is CANRDSANTGELFF. DNA for the CDR3: TGTGCCAACCGGGACAGCGCCAACACCGGGGAGCTGTTTTTT.

Comments on this clonotype: A much larger clone lies one base from this, so it may be a read error. The gene calls are TRBV5-1 and TRBJ2-7; D might be TRBD2 (6 bases). The V gene's germline CDR1 is SGHRS and CDR2 YFSETQ. The length of the CDR3 is 12 residues. The CDR3 region has the DNA TGCGCCATCAGCTTCGTGGAGGGGGAGCAGTACTTC. Residues: CAISFVEGEQYF.

This clonotype has just a few counts. The chain carries TRBV7-8 and TRBJ2-6; no clear D. CDR1 and CDR2 (germline): SGHVS, FQNEAQ. V was cut by 5 bases and J by 0 bases, with 8 bases left in between. The CDR3 is 15 amino acids. CDR3 nucleotide sequence: TGTGCCAGCAGCCTAAGACTCTCTGGGGCCAACGTCCTGACTTTC. Protein sequence: CASSLRLSGANVLTF.

The V and J genes are TRBV5-1 and TRBJ2-3, with TRBD2 matching 7 bases. Germline-derived CDR1 and CDR2 are SGHRS and YFSETQ. This CDR3 has 15 residues. Losses at the gene ends were 6 bases for V and 1 base for J; bases not matched to a gene: 8. The CDR3 region has the DNA TGCGCCAGCACCTCCCGCGGACTAGGCACAGATACGCAGTATTTT. Encoded protein: CASTSRGLGTDTQYF.

This clonotype was counted a few times. The V and J genes are TRBV6-5 and TRBJ1-2; 9 positions agree with TRBD1. Germline CDR1 is MNHEY and CDR2 is SVGAGI. The CDR3 extends over 16 amino acids. V was pared by 4 bases and J by 8 bases, with 14 bases of the junction left unmatched. CDR3 amino acids: CASSSPSGTGMGGYTF. For the CDR3, the DNA is TGTGCCAGCAGTTCTCCGTCCGGGACAGGGATGGGCGGCTACACCTTC.

This clonotype was recorded many times. In nucleotides, the CDR3 is TGCGCCAGCAGCCAAGATCGATCGGGGGGTTCGTACCAGCCCCAGCATTTT. This encodes CASSQDRSGGSYQPQHF. This rearrangement joins TRBV4-3 to TRBJ1-5, with D tentatively TRBD1 (5 bases). The CDR3 covers 17 residues. V was trimmed by 0 bases and J by 7 bases, leaving 19 bases between them. Germline CDR1 LGHNA, CDR2 YSLEER.

CDR3 residues: CASSYGLRPEYF. In DNA, the CDR3 is TGTGCCAGCAGTTACGGCTTGAGACCTGAATACTTC. The chain recombines TRBV6-2 or TRBV6-3 with TRBJ2-7; D gene uncertain. The V and J ends lost 2 bases and 13 bases respectively, with 15 bases between them. Germline CDR1 reads MNHEY; CDR2 reads SVGEGT. The CDR3 loop spans 12 amino acids.

The sample holds many counts of this clonotype. The V and J genes are TRBV20-1 and TRBJ1-5; 7 bases agree with TRBD1. The ends lost 2 bases at V and 7 bases at J; junction bases unmatched: 5. Germline V CDR1 and CDR2: DFQATT, SNEGSKA (reference sequence). The CDR3 spans 13 residues. The CDR3 here is CSARPTGEQPQHF. DNA for the CDR3: TGCAGTGCTAGACCCACAGGGGAGCAGCCCCAGCATTTT.

The genes are TRBV7-2 and TRBJ2-7; no definite D call. Trimming took off 1 base at V and 6 bases at J, with 16 bases between the two ends. Germline CDR1 is SGHTA and CDR2 is FQGNSA. The CDR3 extends over 15 amino acids. CDR3 residues: CASSLDVQRVSEQYF. The CDR3 DNA reads TGTGCCAGCAGCTTAGACGTTCAACGCGTCTCCGAGCAGTACTTC.

A few counts support this clonotype. The CDR3 DNA sequence: TGTGCCATCAGCACTCCCACAGAAGGCTATGGCTACACCTTC. Its translation is CAISTPTEGYGYTF. V usage is TRBV10-3 and J usage is TRBJ1-2, with unresolved D. This CDR3 is built from 14 residues. From germline, CDR1 is ENHRY and CDR2 SYGVKD. V was shortened by 6 bases and J by 4 bases, with 15 bases between the two germline ends.

The chain links TRBV27 to TRBJ2-4, with 15 bases fitting TRBD2. Trimming cost V 9 bases and J 2 bases; bases outside gene matches: 2. CDR1 is MNHEY, CDR2 SMNVEV, per germline (reference sequence). This CDR3 has 15 amino acids. Written as DNA, the CDR3 is TGTGCCAGTGGGACTAGCGGGGGGTCCAAAAACATTCAGTACTTC. This gives the protein CASGTSGGSKNIQYF.

In this sample, this clonotype turned up a few times. The gene calls are TRBV7-6 and TRBJ2-1; 12 nucleotides align to TRBD1. There are 18 residues in the CDR3. V was clipped by 2 bases and J by 5 bases; unmatched bases: 10. Germline assignment: CDR1 SGHVS and CDR2 FNYEAQ. CDR3 protein: CASSLTGTGGLAHNEQFF. In DNA form, the CDR3 reads TGTGCCAGCAGCTTAACCGGGACAGGGGGCTTGGCCCACAATGAGCAGTTCTTC.

This clonotype has a handful of counts. The V and J genes are TRBV3-1 and TRBJ2-7; D is ambiguous. The length of the CDR3 is 13 residues. Germline V lookup: CDR1 LGHDT, CDR2 YNNKEL (reference sequence). The V and J ends lost 4 bases and 0 bases respectively, with 7 bases between them. CDR3 sequence: CASSLSPSYEQYF. CDR3 nucleotide sequence: TGTGCCAGCAGCCTATCGCCCTCCTACGAGCAGTACTTC.

This chain links TRBV7-2 with TRBJ2-7; D possibly matches TRBD1 or TRBD2 (5 bases each). Germline CDR1 is SGHTA and CDR2 is FQGNSA. The CDR3 covers 15 residues. V was cut by 5 bases and J by 0 bases, with 14 bases left in between. The CDR3 spells CASSQRGRSSYEQYF. CDR3 DNA sequence: TGTGCCAGCAGCCAACGGGGACGTAGCTCCTACGAGCAGTACTTC. Variable domain in full (rest from reference TRBV7-2 and TRBJ2-7): GAGVSQSPSNKVTEKGKDVELRCDPISGHTALYWYRQSLGQGLEFLIYFQGNSAPDKSGLPSDRFSAERTGGSVSTLTIQRTQQEDSAVYLCASSQRGRSSYEQYFGPGTRLTVT.

This clonotype was counted many times. This chain connects TRBV29-1 to TRBJ2-5; D may be TRBD2 (7 bases). The CDR3 is 17 amino acids. Germline lookup yields CDR1 SQVTM and CDR2 ANQGSEA. Trimming took off 1 base at V and 4 bases at J, with 22 bases between the two ends. CDR3 residues: CSVEVGGLASYPETQYF. The CDR3 nucleotides are TGCAGCGTTGAAGTGGGGGGGCTAGCCTCGTATCCAGAGACCCAGTACTTC.